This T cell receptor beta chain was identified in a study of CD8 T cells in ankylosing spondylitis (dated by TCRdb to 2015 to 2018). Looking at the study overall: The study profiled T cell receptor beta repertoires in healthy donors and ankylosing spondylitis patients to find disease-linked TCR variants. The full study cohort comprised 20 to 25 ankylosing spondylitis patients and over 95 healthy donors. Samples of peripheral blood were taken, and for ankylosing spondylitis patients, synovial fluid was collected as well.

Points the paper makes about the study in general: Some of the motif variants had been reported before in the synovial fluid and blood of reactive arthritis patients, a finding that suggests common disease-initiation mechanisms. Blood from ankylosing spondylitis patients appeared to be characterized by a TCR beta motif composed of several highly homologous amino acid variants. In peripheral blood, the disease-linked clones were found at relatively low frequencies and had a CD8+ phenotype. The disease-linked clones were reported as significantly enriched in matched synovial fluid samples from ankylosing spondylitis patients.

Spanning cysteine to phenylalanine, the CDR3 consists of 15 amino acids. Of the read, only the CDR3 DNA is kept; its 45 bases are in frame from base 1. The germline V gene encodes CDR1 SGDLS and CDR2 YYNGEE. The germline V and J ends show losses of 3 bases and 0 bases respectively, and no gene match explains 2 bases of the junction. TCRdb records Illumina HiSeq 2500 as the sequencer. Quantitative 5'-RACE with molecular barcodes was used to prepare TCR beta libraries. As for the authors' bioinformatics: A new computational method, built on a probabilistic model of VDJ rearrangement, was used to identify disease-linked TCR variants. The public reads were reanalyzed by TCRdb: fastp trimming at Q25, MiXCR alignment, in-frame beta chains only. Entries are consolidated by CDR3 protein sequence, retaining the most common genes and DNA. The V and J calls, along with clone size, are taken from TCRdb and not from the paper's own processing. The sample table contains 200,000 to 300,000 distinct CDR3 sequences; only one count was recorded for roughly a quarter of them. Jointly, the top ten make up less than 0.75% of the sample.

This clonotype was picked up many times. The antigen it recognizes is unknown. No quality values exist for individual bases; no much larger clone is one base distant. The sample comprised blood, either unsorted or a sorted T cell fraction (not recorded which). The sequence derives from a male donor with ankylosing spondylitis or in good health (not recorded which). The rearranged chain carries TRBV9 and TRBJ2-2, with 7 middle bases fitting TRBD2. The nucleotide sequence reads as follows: TGTGCCAGCAGCGCTAGCGGAGCGAACACCGGGGAGCTGTTTTTT. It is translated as CASSASGANTGELFF.